This T cell receptor beta chain was profiled in a study of OX40 agonist ivuxolimab in advanced cancers. Study-level information: Of mixed ages from roughly 23 to 80 and averaging approximately 60 years, the group was roughly 85% male.

People who had autoimmune disease history or systemic immunosuppression were excluded. Only in-frame clones appear in the TCRdb table, and some are missing; sequencing was by immunoSEQ multiplex PCR. The table records tens of thousands of clones, under 90% of them present only once. From germline, CDR1 is SGHDN and CDR2 FVKESK. The CDR3 has 16 amino acids. V was cut by 4 bases and J by 1 base, with 13 bases left in between. This clone is medium-sized by share. The chain links TRBV14 to TRBJ2-2; D might be TRBD2 (5 bases). The material was CD4+ or CD8+ T cells sorted from blood, obtained in a trial of the OX40 agonist ivuxolimab. The TCR comes from an adult with an advanced solid tumor such as melanoma, head and neck, liver or kidney cancer. Written as DNA, the CDR3 is TGTGCCAGCAGCCTATTGACGGGGAAGAACACCGGGGAGCTGTTTTTT. It encodes CASSLLTGKNTGELFF.